Listed here are 19 T cell receptor beta chains from one sample, sequenced in a study of blood T cell repertoires in COVID-19. Measured with immunoSEQ multiplex PCR; TCRdb has only the in-frame clones, and not every one. Of about 430,000 clones listed, over 75% were seen once; the top ten hold approximately 1.3%. What was sequenced was PBMCs or T cells enriched from blood (not recorded which). The receptors come from a woman under 30 who had been exposed to COVID-19.

The rearrangement joins TRBV7-2 to TRBJ1-2; D perhaps matches TRBD1 (6 bases). CDR3 length: 14 amino acids. The ends were cut back, 5 bases at V and 8 bases at J, with 18 bases in the middle. The germline gives CDR1 SGHTA, CDR2 FQGNSA. CDR3 bases: TGTGCCAGCAGCACGGGACACGGCCGCTCAGGCTACACCTTC. This encodes CASSTGHGRSGYTF.

The chain is built from TRBV29-1 and TRBJ2-1, with 7 bases that match TRBD2. CDR1 and CDR2 from the germline V gene are SQVTM and ANQGSEA. This CDR3 has 14 amino acids. Trimming cost V 6 bases and J 4 bases; bases outside gene matches: 9. CDR3 sequence: CSVSGGSGYNEQFF. CDR3 coding DNA: TGCAGCGTCTCCGGCGGGAGTGGGTACAATGAGCAGTTCTTC.

This rearrangement joins TRBV28 to TRBJ2-2; D gene uncertain. The CDR3 is 11 amino acids. Germline lookup yields CDR1 MDHEN and CDR2 SYDVKM. V shed 10 bases and J shed 5 bases, with 8 bases lying between them. CDR3 sequence: CATGWTGELFF. CDR3 nucleotides: TGTGCCACAGGTTGGACCGGGGAGCTGTTTTTT.

The DNA of the CDR3 is TGTGCCAGCATACATGGACAGCCCACCGGGGAGCTGTTTTTT. Amino acids: CASIHGQPTGELFF. This rearrangement joins TRBV11-3 to TRBJ2-2; possible D gene TRBD1, 6 bases. The CDR3 length is 14 residues. V dropped 7 bases and J dropped 4 bases, with 13 bases sitting between them. Germline V CDR1 and CDR2: SGHNT, YENEEA.

The chain has TRBV19 and TRBJ2-2, with D hard to call. CDR1 is LNHDA, CDR2 SQIVND, per germline (reference sequence). The CDR3 runs 13 residues. V shed 7 bases and J shed 0 bases, with 6 bases lying between them. CDR3 region: CASTFANTGELFF. The CDR3 bases are TGTGCCAGTACGTTCGCGAACACCGGGGAGCTGTTTTTT.

This rearrangement joins TRBV7-4 to TRBJ2-1; 8 bases match TRBD1. This CDR3 has 17 residues. The ends lost 3 bases at V and 0 bases at J; junction bases unmatched: 7. Looked up from germline, CDR1 is SGHVT and CDR2 is SQSDAQ. This chain's CDR3 is CASSFPTGGSSYNEQFF. CDR3 sequence (DNA): TGTGCCAGCAGCTTTCCTACAGGGGGTAGCTCCTACAATGAGCAGTTCTTC.

The chain carries TRBV9 and TRBJ2-1; 11 positions match TRBD2. From germline, CDR1 is SGDLS and CDR2 YYNGEE. V lost 0 bases and J lost 4; bases outside the gene matches: 6. The CDR3 has 17 amino acids. The CDR3 bases are TGTGCCAGCAGCGTAGGTCTAGCGGGGGGTCTGTACAATGAGCAGTTCTTC. This sequence encodes CASSVGLAGGLYNEQFF.

The rearrangement uses TRBV29-1 and TRBJ2-5; D gene ambiguous. The V end was cut by 2 bases, the J end by 0 bases, with 7 bases between. This CDR3 comprises 13 residues. Germline values: CDR1 SQVTM, CDR2 ANQGSEA. CDR3 coding DNA: TGCAGCGTTGAAAGCGCGTACCAAGAGACCCAGTACTTC. It specifies CSVESAYQETQYF.

V is TRBV9 and J is TRBJ2-7; tentatively, D is TRBD1 (5 bases). The V end was cut by 4 bases, the J end by 7 bases, with 18 bases between. The CDR3 extends over 14 amino acids. The V gene's germline CDR1 is SGDLS and CDR2 YYNGEE. The CDR3 DNA follows: TGTGCCAGCAGCCCCGCCCAGGGATTGGGTGAGCAGTACTTC. Its protein is CASSPAQGLGEQYF.

Concerning this clone itself: This sample also contains other DNA sequences that code for the same CDR3. The chain couples TRBV19 to TRBJ1-1; perhaps TRBD1 as D (5 bases). Deletions cut 3 bases from V and 1 base from J, with 6 bases between. The CDR3 covers 13 residues. The germline gives CDR1 LNHDA, CDR2 SQIVND (reference sequence). The CDR3 DNA reads TGTGCCAGTAGTATCCAGGGGAACACTGAAGCTTTCTTT. As protein: CASSIQGNTEAFF.

This chain joins TRBV7-3 and TRBJ2-3; 12 bases agree with TRBD2. Per the germline V gene, CDR1 is SGHTA and CDR2 is FQGTGA. The ends lost 3 bases at V and 4 bases at J; junction bases unmatched: 8. The CDR3 totals 17 residues. CDR3 region: CASSFGLAGTEADTQYF. The CDR3 DNA is TGTGCCAGCAGCTTCGGACTAGCGGGGACCGAGGCAGATACGCAGTATTTT. The full variable domain, rest sourced from reference TRBV7-3 and TRBJ2-3, is GAGVSQTPSNKVTEKGKYVELRCDPISGHTALYWYRQSLGQGPEFLIYFQGTGAADDSGLPNDRFFAVRPEGSVSTLKIQRTERGDSAVYLCASSFGLAGTEADTQYFGPGTRLTVL.

The chain's CDR3 is CASTSDGTANTEAFF. The DNA of the CDR3 is TGCGCCAGCACCTCGGACGGGACAGCGAACACTGAAGCTTTCTTT. This chain connects TRBV4-3 to TRBJ1-1; TRBD1 matches 7 bases. J gave up 1 base and V 7 bases, and 9 bases lay outside the gene matches. This CDR3 spans 15 amino acids. Germline loops: CDR1 LGHNA, CDR2 YSLEER.

This clone was counted between two and nine times. The chain combines TRBV30 with TRBJ1-5; D possibly corresponds to TRBD1 (5 bases). Trimming took 1 base from V and 1 from J, leaving 5 bases between them. The CDR3 sequence is 13 residues long. CDR1 GTSNPN and CDR2 SVGIG come from the germline V gene (reference sequence). The CDR3 region is CAWSGQSNQPQHF. CDR3 sequence (DNA): TGTGCCTGGAGTGGACAGAGCAATCAGCCCCAGCATTTT.

The chain uses TRBV19 and TRBJ2-2, with D possibly being TRBD2 (5 bases). CDR1 LNHDA and CDR2 SQIVND come from the germline V gene (reference sequence). CDR3 length equals 16 residues. Deletions cut 0 bases from V and 2 bases from J, with 10 bases between. CDR3 sequence: CASSIDLRGNTGELFF. For the CDR3, the DNA is TGTGCCAGTAGTATAGATCTCCGGGGAAACACCGGGGAGCTGTTTTTT.

The rearrangement links TRBV5-4 to TRBJ1-6; TRBD1 is a possible D gene (6 bases). The CDR3 covers 17 residues. Trimming took off 4 bases at V and 0 bases at J, with 14 bases between the two ends. Germline CDR1 reads SGHNT; CDR2 reads YYREEE (reference sequence). The CDR3 DNA sequence: TGTGCCAGCAGCCTGACAGGCTTCTACTCCTATAATTCACCCCTCCACTTT. This codes for CASSLTGFYSYNSPLHF.

The CDR3 coding sequence is TGTGCCAGCAGTCTGGTCAGGTACAATGAGCAGTTCTTC. Its protein product is CASSLVRYNEQFF. V is TRBV27 and J is TRBJ2-1; no firm D call. Between the trimmed V and J ends, which lost 5 bases and 4 bases, there was a span of 9 bases. The germline V gene encodes CDR1 MNHEY and CDR2 SMNVEV (reference sequence). This CDR3 has 13 amino acids.

The chain uses TRBV5-4 and TRBJ2-1; the D is unclear. The CDR3 extends over 16 amino acids. V was clipped by 1 base and J by 2 bases, with 13 bases between them. Germline V CDR1 and CDR2: SGHNT, YYREEE (reference sequence). The CDR3 DNA reads TGTGCCAGCAGCTTGAGAGTTGTTAGTGCCTACAATGAGCAGTTCTTC. Translated, it gives CASSLRVVSAYNEQFF.

The rearrangement links TRBV6-5 to TRBJ1-1; a weak D match, TRBD1 (5 bases). Trimming pared 10 bases from V and 4 bases from J, leaving 10 bases between. Germline V gene lookup returns CDR1 MNHEY and CDR2 SVGAGI. The CDR3 has 11 residues. CDR3 sequence (DNA): TGTGCCATCTCTCAGGGCACTGAAGCTTTCTTT. This sequence encodes CAISQGTEAFF.

The chain joins TRBV5-1 to TRBJ1-2; no reliable D call. The CDR3 totals 13 residues. V was shortened by 0 bases and J by 3 bases, with 6 bases between the two germline ends. CDR1 and CDR2 from the germline V gene are SGHRS and YFSETQ. CDR3 sequence: CASSLVADYGYTF. The CDR3 nucleotides are TGCGCCAGCAGCTTGGTCGCGGACTATGGCTACACCTTC.